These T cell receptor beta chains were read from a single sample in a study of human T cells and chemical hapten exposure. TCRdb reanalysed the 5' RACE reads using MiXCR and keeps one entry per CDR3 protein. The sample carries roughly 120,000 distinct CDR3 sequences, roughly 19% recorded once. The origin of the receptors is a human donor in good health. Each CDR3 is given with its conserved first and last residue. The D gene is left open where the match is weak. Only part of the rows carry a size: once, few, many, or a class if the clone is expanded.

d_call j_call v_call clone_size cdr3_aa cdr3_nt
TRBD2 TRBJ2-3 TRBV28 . CASSSPGLPTSTDTQYF TGTGCCAGCAGTTCCCCGGGACTACCGACTAGCACAGATACGCAGTATTTT
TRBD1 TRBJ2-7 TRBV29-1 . CSVGGTGSYEQYF TGCAGCGTTGGGGGGACAGGGTCCTACGAGCAGTACTTC
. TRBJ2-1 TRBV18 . CASSQITQGYNEQFF TGTGCCAGCTCACAGATTACTCAGGGCTACAATGAGCAGTTCTTC
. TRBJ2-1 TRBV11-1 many CASSLGQPSYNEQFF TGTGCCAGCAGCTTAGGACAGCCCTCCTACAATGAGCAGTTCTTC
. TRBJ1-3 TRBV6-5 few CASKSLGNTIYF TGTGCCAGCAAGTCCCTTGGAAACACCATATATTTT
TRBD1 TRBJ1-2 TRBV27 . CASSLRGGDYGYTF TGTGCCAGCAGTTTGAGAGGGGGCGACTATGGCTACACCTTC
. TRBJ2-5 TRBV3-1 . CASSRGTDPQETQYF TGTGCCAGCAGCCGCGGGACAGACCCTCAAGAGACCCAGTACTTC
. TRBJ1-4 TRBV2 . CASSLELVRATNEKLFF TGTGCCAGCAGTTTGGAGTTGGTCAGGGCAACTAATGAAAAACTGTTTTTT
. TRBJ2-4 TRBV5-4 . CASSQQNQDIQYF TGTGCCAGCAGCCAACAGAATCAGGACATTCAGTACTTC
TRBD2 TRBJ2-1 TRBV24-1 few CATSEVAGHNEQFF TGTGCCACCAGTGAGGTAGCGGGCCACAATGAGCAGTTCTTC
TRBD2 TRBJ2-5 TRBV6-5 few CASSYPGGPKTQYF TGTGCCAGCAGTTACCCGGGAGGGCCAAAGACCCAGTACTTC
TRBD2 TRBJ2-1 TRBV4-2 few CASSQGEPSGLSSYNEQFF TGTGCCAGCAGCCAAGGGGAGCCTAGCGGTCTTAGCTCCTACAATGAGCAGTTCTTC
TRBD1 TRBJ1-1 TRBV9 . CASSVEVQGDTEAFF TGTGCCAGCAGCGTAGAAGTTCAGGGGGACACTGAAGCTTTCTTT
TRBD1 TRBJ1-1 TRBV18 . CASSPPDRGAFF TGTGCCAGCTCACCACCGGACAGGGGAGCTTTCTTT
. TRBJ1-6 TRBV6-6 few CASSQTRNNSPLHF TGTGCCAGCAGTCAAACAAGGAATAATTCACCCCTCCACTTT
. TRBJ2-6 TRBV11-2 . CASSLSLHSGANVLTF TGTGCCAGCAGCTTAAGCCTTCACTCTGGGGCCAACGTCCTGACTTTC
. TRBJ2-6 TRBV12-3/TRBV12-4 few CASSDTGGAGANVLTF TGTGCCAGCAGTGATACAGGGGGGGCTGGGGCCAACGTCCTGACTTTC
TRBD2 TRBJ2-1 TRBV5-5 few CASSSGPAGAAYNEQFF TGTGCCAGCAGCTCCGGTCCAGCGGGGGCGGCCTACAATGAGCAGTTCTTC
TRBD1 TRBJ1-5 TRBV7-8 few CASSLGGRGQGHQPQHF TGTGCCAGCAGCTTAGGGGGGCGAGGACAGGGCCATCAGCCCCAGCATTTT
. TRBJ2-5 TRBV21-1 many CASSPRQGEETQYF TGTGCCAGCAGCCCCCGACAGGGCGAAGAGACCCAGTACTTC
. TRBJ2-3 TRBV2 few CASSSSLPRGDTQYF TGTGCCAGCAGTTCCTCTCTCCCTAGAGGAGATACGCAGTATTTT
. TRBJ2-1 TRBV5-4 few CASSLEGGPYNEQFF TGTGCCAGCAGCTTGGAGGGGGGACCATACAATGAGCAGTTCTTC
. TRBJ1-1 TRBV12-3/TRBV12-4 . CASSLLFERREQGIQAEAFF TGTGCCAGCAGTTTACTCTTCGAGCGAAGAGAGCAGGGGATTCAGGCTGAAGCTTTCTTT
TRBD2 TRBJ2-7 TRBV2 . CASSPSGSYEQYF TGTGCCAGCAGCCCAAGCGGGAGCTACGAGCAGTACTTC
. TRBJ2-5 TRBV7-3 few CASSPGAQETQYF TGTGCCAGCAGCCCCGGGGCCCAAGAGACCCAGTACTTC
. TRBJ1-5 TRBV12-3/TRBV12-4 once CASSFSRGVVNQPQHF TGTGCCAGCAGTTTCTCTAGGGGGGTCGTCAATCAGCCCCAGCATTTT
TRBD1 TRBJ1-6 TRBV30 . CAWSLPTGTGNSPLHF TGTGCCTGGAGTCTCCCAACCGGGACAGGAAATTCACCCCTCCACTTT
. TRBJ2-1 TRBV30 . CAWSQTNEQFF TGTGCCTGGAGTCAAACTAATGAGCAGTTCTTC
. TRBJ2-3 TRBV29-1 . CSVEGGSGKVTDTQYF TGCAGCGTTGAAGGAGGGTCCGGGAAAGTTACAGATACGCAGTATTTT
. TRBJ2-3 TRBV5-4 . CASTRVGGTDTQYF TGTGCCAGCACCCGAGTGGGCGGCACAGATACGCAGTATTTT
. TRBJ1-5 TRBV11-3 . CASSLGGDSNQPQHF TGTGCCAGCAGCTTAGGCGGTGATAGCAATCAGCCCCAGCATTTT
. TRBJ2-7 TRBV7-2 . CASSLGPGGSLNEQYF TGTGCCAGCAGCTTAGGCCCGGGGGGCTCTCTGAACGAGCAGTACTTC
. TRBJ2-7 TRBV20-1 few CSVVTTETYEQYF TGCAGTGTAGTGACTACCGAAACCTACGAGCAGTACTTC
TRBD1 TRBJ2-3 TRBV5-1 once CASSLHDYPGGADTQYF TGCGCCAGCAGCTTGCACGACTACCCAGGGGGCGCAGATACGCAGTATTTT
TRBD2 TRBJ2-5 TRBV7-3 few CASSLGGSGKETQYF TGTGCCAGCAGCTTAGGTGGTAGCGGGAAAGAGACCCAGTACTTC
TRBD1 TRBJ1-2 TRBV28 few CASSGGQDLRGYTF TGTGCCAGCAGTGGGGGACAGGATCTAAGAGGCTACACCTTC
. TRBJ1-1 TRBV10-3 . CAINRGAGVDTEAFF TGTGCCATCAACCGGGGGGCCGGGGTGGACACTGAAGCTTTCTTT
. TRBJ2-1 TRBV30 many CAWSGSSYNEQFF TGTGCCTGGAGCGGGAGCTCCTACAATGAGCAGTTCTTC
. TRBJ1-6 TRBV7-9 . CASSLNSYSPLHF TGTGCCAGCAGCTTAAACAGTTATTCACCCCTCCACTTT
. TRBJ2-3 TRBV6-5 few CASTEYSGTDTQYF TGTGCCAGCACTGAATATAGCGGCACAGATACGCAGTATTTT
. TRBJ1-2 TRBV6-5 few CASRSGRAPNYGYTF TGTGCCAGCAGATCCGGGCGCGCCCCCAACTATGGCTACACCTTC
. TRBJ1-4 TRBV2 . CASYDPGQSYEKLFF TGTGCCAGCTACGACCCCGGACAGAGCTATGAAAAACTGTTTTTT
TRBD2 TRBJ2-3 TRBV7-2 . CASSPISALAGVLGDTQYF TGTGCCAGCAGTCCAATTTCGGCCCTAGCGGGGGTCTTGGGTGATACGCAGTATTTT
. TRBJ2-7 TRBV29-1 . CSVVAGAAYEQYF TGCAGCGTTGTGGCAGGGGCGGCCTACGAGCAGTACTTC
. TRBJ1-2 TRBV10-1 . CASRTLWTESNYGDTF TGCGCCAGCAGGACCCTATGGACAGAATCTAACTATGGCGACACCTTC
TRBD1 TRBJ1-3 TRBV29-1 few CSGRGLGNTIYF TGCAGCGGCAGGGGGCTTGGAAACACCATATATTTT
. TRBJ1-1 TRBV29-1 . CSVEQQYTEAFF TGCAGCGTTGAACAGCAATACACTGAAGCTTTCTTT
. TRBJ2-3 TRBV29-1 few CSVATGSKDTQYF TGCAGCGTCGCGACAGGTTCCAAAGATACGCAGTATTTT
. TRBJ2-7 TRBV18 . CASSLASGGETYEQYF TGTGCCAGCTCCCTGGCGAGTGGCGGGGAAACCTACGAGCAGTACTTC
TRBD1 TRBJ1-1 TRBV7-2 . CASSPRTGSNTEAFF TGTGCCAGCAGCCCAAGGACAGGGTCGAACACTGAAGCTTTCTTT
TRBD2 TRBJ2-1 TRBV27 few CTSSIGTSGRGDEQFF TGCACCAGCAGTATCGGGACTAGCGGGAGGGGCGATGAGCAGTTCTTC
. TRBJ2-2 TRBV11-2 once CASSLRGGTVNTGELFF TGTGCCAGCAGCTTACGGGGCGGGACAGTAAACACCGGGGAGCTGTTTTTT
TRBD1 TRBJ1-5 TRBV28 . CASTLGQGVNQPQHF TGTGCCAGCACTCTCGGACAGGGGGTCAATCAGCCCCAGCATTTT
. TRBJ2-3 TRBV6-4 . CASSAKGSTDTQYF TGTGCCAGCAGTGCCAAGGGGTCCACAGATACGCAGTATTTT
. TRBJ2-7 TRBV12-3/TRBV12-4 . CASSTGDFSYEQYF TGTGCCAGCAGTACGGGGGACTTCTCCTACGAGCAGTACTTC
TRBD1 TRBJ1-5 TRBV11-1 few CASSLDRGSGQPQHF TGTGCCAGCAGCCTGGACAGGGGGAGTGGTCAGCCCCAGCATTTT
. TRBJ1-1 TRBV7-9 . CASSPPGPRSDSTEAFF TGTGCCAGCAGCCCGCCCGGGCCCCGAAGCGATTCCACTGAAGCTTTCTTT